This T cell receptor beta chain is from a study of OX40 agonist ivuxolimab in advanced cancers. Study-level results: Among the lowest peripheral clonal expansion occurred in 0.1-3.0 mg/kg partial responders.

Repertoires were generated with immunoSEQ multiplex PCR, while TCRdb's copy carries only in-frame clones and drops some. The table has 13,000 to 15,000 clones, around nine tenths seen once. The J segment lost 7 bases and the V segment lost 5 bases, leaving 18 bases of the junction unmatched. This CDR3 contains 17 residues. The germline gives CDR1 SNHLY, CDR2 FYNNEI. In its sample, this clone was seen once. Its antigen is unknown. This specimen was CD4+ or CD8+ T cells sorted from blood, taken in a trial of the OX40 agonist ivuxolimab. The chain couples TRBV2 to TRBJ1-2, with 8 bases fitting TRBD1. This receptor was obtained from an adult with an advanced solid tumor such as melanoma, head and neck, liver or kidney cancer. This CDR3 reads CASSRYFLGQDLSGYTF. The CDR3 nucleotides read TGTGCCAGCAGTCGTTACTTCTTGGGACAGGACCTTTCTGGCTACACCTTC.